The clone carrying this TCR beta chain was observed at least ten times. The antigen remains unidentified. These data are taken from a study of identical twins. Whole-study findings and limits: Diverse VJ usage suggested most zero-insertion clonotypes were not invariant T cells. Researchers reported weaker excess twin sharing in beta out-of-frame sequences. Memory repertoires showed no such pattern, whereas abundant cord blood beta clonotypes carried fewer insertions. It was out-of-frame TCR alpha sharing in monozygotic twins that models underestimated.

The CDR3 has 11 amino acids. Between the trimmed V and J ends, which lost 5 bases and 7 bases, there was a span of 8 bases. Germline V gives CDR1 SNHLY, CDR2 FYNNEI. Each CDR3 protein gets one entry after TCRdb re-called the 5' RACE reads with MiXCR. The data hold about 250,000 distinct CDR3 sequences, with around 15% observed a single time. The source is a woman between 18 and 30 years old in good health. The chain recombines TRBV2 with TRBJ2-5; no clear D gene. Sequencing was carried out using memory (CD45RO+) T cells sorted from blood. The CDR3 reads CASSQLATQYF. The CDR3 DNA follows: TGTGCCAGCAGTCAACTTGCGACCCAGTACTTC.